This TCR beta chain was sequenced during a study of shared clonotypes between healthy human individuals. The protocol was immunoSEQ multiplex PCR, while the TCRdb copy is restricted to in-frame clones and leaves out a portion. The sample lists around 500,000 clones, around 75% occurring once. V trimming: 4 bases; J trimming: 0 bases; junction bases outside the gene matches: 9. The CDR3 runs 17 residues. The V gene's germline CDR1 is SGHRS and CDR2 YFSETQ. Healthy HIV-negative adults with no recent acute infections or vaccinations were recruited as donors. Donors comprised only Caucasian adults living in Nashville, Tennessee.

The V call is TRBV5-1, the J call TRBJ1-1, with 10 bases aligning to TRBD1. The sequencing sample was made of PBMCs. The source of this sequence is a woman aged 40-49 years in good health. Some clones in this sample may be carry-over from other donors' samples. The CDR3 DNA follows: TGCGCCAGCAGCGCGGGGACAGGGGATTTCATGAACACTGAAGCTTTCTTT. Residues: CASSAGTGDFMNTEAFF. The full variable domain, in which reference TRBV5-1 and TRBJ1-1 provide the parts outside the CDR3, is KAGVTQTPRYLIKTRGQQVTLSCSPISGHRSVSWYQQTPGQGLQFLFEYFSETQRNKGNFPGRFSGRQFSNSRSEMNVSTLELGDSALYLCASSAGTGDFMNTEAFFGQGTRLTVV.